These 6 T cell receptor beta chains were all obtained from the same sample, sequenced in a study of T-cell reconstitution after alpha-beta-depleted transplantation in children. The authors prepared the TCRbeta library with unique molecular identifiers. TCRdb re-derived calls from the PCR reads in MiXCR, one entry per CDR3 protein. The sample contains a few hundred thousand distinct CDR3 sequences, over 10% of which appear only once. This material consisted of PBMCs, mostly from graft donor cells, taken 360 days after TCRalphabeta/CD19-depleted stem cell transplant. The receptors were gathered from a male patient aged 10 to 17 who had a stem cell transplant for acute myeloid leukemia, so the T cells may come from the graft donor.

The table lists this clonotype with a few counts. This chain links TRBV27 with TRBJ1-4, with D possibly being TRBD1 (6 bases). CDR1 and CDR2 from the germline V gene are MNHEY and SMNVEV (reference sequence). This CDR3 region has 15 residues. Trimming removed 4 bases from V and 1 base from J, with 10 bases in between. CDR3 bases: TGTGCCAGCAGTTCGGACAGTAGAACTAATGAAAAACTGTTTTTT. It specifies CASSSDSRTNEKLFF.

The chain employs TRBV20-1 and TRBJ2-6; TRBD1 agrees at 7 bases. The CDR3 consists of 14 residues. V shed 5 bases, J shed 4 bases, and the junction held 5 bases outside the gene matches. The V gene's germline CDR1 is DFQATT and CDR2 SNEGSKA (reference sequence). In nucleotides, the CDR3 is TGCAGTGCTCCGACAGGGTCCGGGGCCAACGTCCTGACTTTC. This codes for CSAPTGSGANVLTF.

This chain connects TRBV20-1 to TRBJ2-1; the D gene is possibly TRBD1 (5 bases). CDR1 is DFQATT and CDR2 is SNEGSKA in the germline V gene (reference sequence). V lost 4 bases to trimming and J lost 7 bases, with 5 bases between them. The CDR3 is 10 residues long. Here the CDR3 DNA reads TGCAGTGCTACAGGGAATGAGCAGTTCTTC. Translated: CSATGNEQFF.

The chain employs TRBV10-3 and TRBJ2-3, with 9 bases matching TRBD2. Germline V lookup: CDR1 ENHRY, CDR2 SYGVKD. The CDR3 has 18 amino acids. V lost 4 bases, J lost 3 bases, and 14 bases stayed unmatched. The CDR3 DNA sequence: TGTGCCATCAGTGGAGGGGGGGTATTAGCGGGAGTAACAGATACGCAGTATTTT. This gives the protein CAISGGGVLAGVTDTQYF.

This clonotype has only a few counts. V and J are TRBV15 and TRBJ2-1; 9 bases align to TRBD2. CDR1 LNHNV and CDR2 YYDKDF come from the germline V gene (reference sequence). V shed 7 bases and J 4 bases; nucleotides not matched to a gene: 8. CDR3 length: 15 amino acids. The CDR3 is CATNRAGGPYNEQFF. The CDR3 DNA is TGTGCCACCAATAGGGCGGGAGGGCCTTACAATGAGCAGTTCTTC. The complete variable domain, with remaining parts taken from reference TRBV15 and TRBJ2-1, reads DAMVIQNPRYQVTQFGKPVTLSCSQTLNHNVMYWYQQKSSQAPKLLFHYYDKDFNNEADTPDNFQSRRPNTSFCFLDIRSPGLGDTAMYLCATNRAGGPYNEQFFGPGTRLTVL.

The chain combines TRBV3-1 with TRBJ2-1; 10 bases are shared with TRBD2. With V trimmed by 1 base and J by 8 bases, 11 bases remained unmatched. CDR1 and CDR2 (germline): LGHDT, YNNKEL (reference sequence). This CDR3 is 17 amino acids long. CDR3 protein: CASSQGVGLAESDEQFF. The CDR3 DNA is TGTGCCAGCAGCCAAGGGGTCGGACTAGCGGAGTCGGATGAGCAGTTCTTC.